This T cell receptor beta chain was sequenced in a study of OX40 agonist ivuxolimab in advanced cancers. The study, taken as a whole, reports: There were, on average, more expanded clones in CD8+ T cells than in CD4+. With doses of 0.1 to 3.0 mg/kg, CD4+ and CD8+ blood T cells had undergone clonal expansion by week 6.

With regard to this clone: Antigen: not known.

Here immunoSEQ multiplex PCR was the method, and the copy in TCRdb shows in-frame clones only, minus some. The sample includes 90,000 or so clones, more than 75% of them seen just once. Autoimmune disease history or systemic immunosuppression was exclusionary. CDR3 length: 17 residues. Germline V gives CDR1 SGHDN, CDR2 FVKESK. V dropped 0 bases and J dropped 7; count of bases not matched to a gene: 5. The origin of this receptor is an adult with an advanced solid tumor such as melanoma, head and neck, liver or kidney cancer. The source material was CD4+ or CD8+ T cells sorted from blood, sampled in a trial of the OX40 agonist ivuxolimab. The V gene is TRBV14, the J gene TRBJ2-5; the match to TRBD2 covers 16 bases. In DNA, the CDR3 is TGTGCCAGCAGCCAAGATACGGGACTAGCGGGAGGGTTGACCCAGTACTTC. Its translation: CASSQDTGLAGGLTQYF.